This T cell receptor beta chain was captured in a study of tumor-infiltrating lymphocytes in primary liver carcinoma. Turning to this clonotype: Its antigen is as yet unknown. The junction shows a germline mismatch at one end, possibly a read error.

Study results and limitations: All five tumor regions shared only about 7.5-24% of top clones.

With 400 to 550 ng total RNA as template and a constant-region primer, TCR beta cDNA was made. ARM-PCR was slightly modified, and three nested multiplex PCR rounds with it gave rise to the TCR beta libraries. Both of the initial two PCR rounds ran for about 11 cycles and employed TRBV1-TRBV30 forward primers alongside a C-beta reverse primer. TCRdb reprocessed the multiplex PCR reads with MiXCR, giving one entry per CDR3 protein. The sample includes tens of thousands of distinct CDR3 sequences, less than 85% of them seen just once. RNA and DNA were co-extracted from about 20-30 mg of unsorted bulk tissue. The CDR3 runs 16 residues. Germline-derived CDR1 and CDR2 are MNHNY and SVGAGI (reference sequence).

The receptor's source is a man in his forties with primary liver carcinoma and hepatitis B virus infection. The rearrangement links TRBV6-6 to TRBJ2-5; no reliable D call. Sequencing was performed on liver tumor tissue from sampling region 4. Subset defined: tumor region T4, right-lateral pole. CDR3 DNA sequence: TGTGCCAGCAGTTACTTCCCTAGTGGGCACCAAGAGACTCAGTACTTC. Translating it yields CASSYFPSGHQETQYF.